Detailed here is one T cell receptor (beta chain). Its specific antigen is unknown. No base qualities exist here, and no much larger clone lies one base off it. The CDR3 regions of human TCRbeta chains were analyzed by immunosequencing. The source study handled its data this way. TCRs in the repertoires were matched against a reference library of SARS-CoV-2-specific TCRs that had been generated with the MIRA antigen-specificity platform. Breadth was defined as the fraction of unique TCRs that were SARS-CoV-2-associated, and depth was defined as the fraction of total T cells that were SARS-CoV-2-associated. Using the MIRA data, each spike-specific TCR was assigned both to the spike region to which the TCR was reactive and to a CD4 or CD8 class. Log10-transformed breadth and depth values were compared by one-way ANOVA with Sidak's multiple comparisons tests. Drawn from immuneACCESS, this table holds only the in-frame rearrangements with V and J called that TCRdb kept. Clones are partly lost; checked studies trace under half to an unresolved V gene and leave the rest unexplained. The D gene and trimming were derived from the DNA, and the V and J assignments and clone size from that table. The sample includes some 120,000 clones, with 94% observed a single time. The ten largest make up roughly 7% of the sample.

Sample time point, as interpreted from the label and publication: baseline before first vaccination. Vaccinee samples were obtained from the UK trials COV001 and COV002, which included a single-blind randomized controlled phase 2/3 trial of AZD1222 (ChAdOx1 nCoV-19) in healthy adults. For TCRbeta chain sequencing, PBMC samples were collected from trial participants at day 0 and at day 28 after the second dose. The CDR3, from cysteine to phenylalanine, totals 12 residues. Only the CDR3 DNA stays, 36 bases, in frame from base 1. CDR1 and CDR2, looked up from the germline V gene, are SGDLS and YYNGEE. A distance of 4 bases separates the germline ends of V and J, which lose 3 bases and 1 base respectively. The entry originates in a study of T cell responses to AZD1222 COVID-19 vaccine (dated by TCRdb to the early 2020s). Turning to the overall study: Because spike-specific TCR depth and breadth did not differ between the two schedules, AZD1222 recipients who got a second dose at roughly 4 weeks were pooled with those who got a second dose at roughly 12 weeks. A total of 230 to 250 trial participants underwent TCR sequencing, of whom around 200 received two doses of AZD1222 and about 25 received two doses of the MenACWY control vaccine. Trial participants were enrolled by age into 18-55, 56-69 and 70-plus year subgroups, with around 140, 26 and 57 TCR-sequenced participants respectively.

Study-wide findings and limitations: The 56-69-year group was small, and its depth increase did not reach significance, likely because of low power. Participants were mostly white British, with more females than males. The authors suggested clonal diversity may have been underestimated. Spike-specific TCR breadth and depth rose significantly after two AZD1222 doses compared with day 0 and with MenACWY recipients. Reportedly, almost half of the unique spike-specific TCRs recognized epitopes lying outside the regions that are mutated in the B.1.351 and B.1.1.7 variants. Conclusions about previously exposed vaccinees are limited because only a handful of AZD1222 recipients were SARS-CoV-2 seropositive at baseline. The whole spike protein was spanned by vaccine-associated CD4 TCRs, and dominant responses were seen in regions 160-218 and 743-854. Because no day 14 peak-response samples were available, the repertoires could be characterized only after the peak T cell response.

The TCR was taken from an adult in good health. The chain is encoded by TRBV9 joined to TRBJ1-1; confidence is insufficient to name the D gene. The specimen was peripheral blood, collected on day 0 of AZD1222 vaccination. The sequence in DNA is TGTGCCAGCAGCGGAGGGAACACTGAAGCTTTCTTT. Protein translation: CASSGGNTEAFF.